The clone carrying this TCR beta chain was seen more than once but under ten times. The data belong to a study of beta chain features in type 1 diabetes. V shed 2 bases and J 4 bases; nucleotides not matched to a gene: 10. The CDR3 is 16 residues long. From germline, CDR1 is SGHTA and CDR2 FQGNSA. Every isolated RNA sample was fully reverse transcribed, so sequencing captured expressed TCRB transcripts. Sequenced by immunoSEQ multiplex PCR; TCRdb stores in-frame clones only, minus some. This sample carries about 12,000 clones, about half of them seen once, and the ten largest clones take around 0.98%.

This clonotype was obtained from a man between 18 and 29 years old in good health. Input material: stem cell memory CD4+ T cells from blood. This chain connects TRBV7-2 to TRBJ1-2; 7 positions agree with TRBD1. The CDR3 DNA reads as TGTGCCAGCAGCTTATTCCAATTAGGGGGCGGCTATGGCTACACCTTC. Protein product: CASSLFQLGGGYGYTF.